These 8 T cell receptor beta chains originate from one sample sequenced in a study of blood T cell repertoires in COVID-19. TCRdb's table, derived via immunoSEQ multiplex PCR, lists solely in-frame clones and lacks some. The sample records roughly 150,000 clones, 75% to 85% being singletons. The material sequenced was peripheral blood. Receptor source: a man aged 50 to 60 with acute or convalescent COVID-19.

This chain connects TRBV19 to TRBJ1-5; TRBD1 agrees at 10 bases. CDR3 size: 19 residues. The V gene end was trimmed by 8 bases and the J gene end by 0 bases; junction bases not matched to a gene: 16. Germline V CDR1 and CDR2: LNHDA, SQIVND (reference sequence). For the CDR3, the DNA is TGTGCCAGTGGTGACCCTTCGACAGGGGGCCGAGGTAGCAATCAGCCCCAGCATTTT. Translated, it gives CASGDPSTGGRGSNQPQHF.

The chain has TRBV27 and TRBJ2-2; the match to TRBD2 covers 7 bases. The CDR3 totals 16 residues. V gave up 7 bases and J gave up 1 base; unmatched junction bases: 9. The germline V gene encodes CDR1 MNHEY and CDR2 SMNVEV (reference sequence). CDR3 residues: CASNQAGSMNTGELFF. In DNA, the CDR3 is TGTGCCAGCAACCAAGCGGGGTCTATGAACACCGGGGAGCTGTTTTTT.

This clone has more than one count but fewer than ten. The chain recombines TRBV5-1 with TRBJ1-4; D possibly corresponds to TRBD1 (6 bases). The germline V and J ends were trimmed by 0 bases and 8 bases, with 14 bases remaining between them. Germline CDR1 and CDR2: SGHRS and YFSETQ. The CDR3 runs 15 residues. CDR3 DNA sequence: TGCGCCAGCAGCTTGGATTGGGGGCGTGAGGAAAAACTGTTTTTT. Translating gives CASSLDWGREEKLFF.

The chain uses TRBV7-8 and TRBJ2-1; a weak D match, TRBD2 (7 bases). Between the trimmed V and J ends, which lost 8 bases and 9 bases, there was a span of 29 bases. CDR1 and CDR2 from the germline V gene are SGHVS and FQNEAQ. The length of the CDR3 is 17 residues. Here the CDR3 reads CASLGGGGNPLGGEQFF. As DNA, the CDR3 is TGTGCCAGCTTGGGGGGAGGGGGTAACCCCCTCGGCGGTGAGCAGTTCTTC.

This chain uses TRBV24-1 with TRBJ2-2; 10 bases line up with TRBD2. Germline CDR1 KGHDR, CDR2 SFDVKD. The CDR3 totals 16 residues. V was pared by 4 bases and J by 3 bases, with 4 bases of the junction left unmatched. The CDR3 loop is CATSDHSGRHTGELFF. CDR3 bases: TGTGCCACCAGTGACCATAGCGGGAGGCACACCGGGGAGCTGTTTTTT.

Points on this clone: A read error is likely, as this CDR3 ends without the conserved phenylalanine or tryptophan. The DNA is left out, because the CDR3 cannot be placed on it with certainty; the CDR3 is given as TCRdb lists it. The chain links TRBV6-1 to TRBJ2-7; TRBD2 is the table's D call and was not checked against the DNA. The CDR3 is 14 residues long, counting both termini. CDR1 MNHNS and CDR2 SASEGT come from the germline V gene. CDR3 protein: CASSDRTGREGGFR.

This chain joins TRBV5-5 and TRBJ1-1, with 8 bases matching TRBD1. CDR1 is SGHKS and CDR2 is YYEKEE in the germline V gene (reference sequence). V shed 6 bases, J shed 4 bases, and the junction held 11 bases outside the gene matches. The CDR3 is 15 amino acids. CDR3 sequence (DNA): TGTGCCAGCACCGCCGTCGGACAGGGTTTCACTGAAGCTTTCTTT. This gives the protein CASTAVGQGFTEAFF.

The V gene is TRBV6-5, the J gene TRBJ2-2, with D unresolved. Germline V lookup: CDR1 MNHEY, CDR2 SVGAGI. The CDR3 loop spans 13 amino acids. Trimming took 8 bases from V and 1 from J, leaving 8 bases between them. CDR3 DNA sequence: TGTGCCAGCTCCAGGTGGAACACCGGGGAGCTGTTTTTT. Protein: CASSRWNTGELFF.